What follows are 26 T cell receptor beta chains derived from one specimen sequenced in a study of cytomegalovirus exposure and HLA in healthy donors. Clones were sequenced by immunoSEQ multiplex PCR, and TCRdb holds only the in-frame ones, with some missing. The table shows 150,000 to 200,000 clones, with approximately 88% occurring only once. The sequencing sample was made of PBMCs. The source is a man aged 18 to 35 in good health and CMV-seropositive.

The gene calls are TRBV5-3 and TRBJ2-1; 13 bases are a match to TRBD2. TRBV5-3 falls under the ORF class, with uncertain function. The J segment lost 7 bases and the V segment lost 4 bases, leaving 8 bases of the junction unmatched. The CDR3 is 16 amino acids. The CDR3 spells CARSSQGLAGINEQFF. The CDR3 bases are TGTGCCAGAAGCAGTCAGGGACTAGCGGGAATAAATGAGCAGTTCTTC.

The genes are TRBV6-5 and TRBJ2-3; D remains unclear. CDR3 length: 14 amino acids. In germline, CDR1 is MNHEY, CDR2 SVGAGI. V was trimmed by 6 bases and J by 2 bases, leaving 12 bases between them. The CDR3, as DNA: TGTGCCAGCAGCCCCGCAGGTGCCACAGATACGCAGTATTTT. Encoded protein: CASSPAGATDTQYF.

The chain joins TRBV5-4 to TRBJ2-7; weak D call: TRBD1 (5 bases). The CDR3 is 13 amino acids. Trimming removed 4 bases from V and 6 bases from J, with 14 bases in between. The germline V gene has CDR1 SGHNT and CDR2 YYREEE (reference sequence). For the CDR3, the DNA is TGTGCCAGCAGCCCCCCAGGGCGCTCCGAGCAGTACTTC. Its translation: CASSPPGRSEQYF.

The chain recombines TRBV28 with TRBJ2-7; D is unresolved. Germline CDR1 MDHEN, CDR2 SYDVKM. This CDR3 is built from 12 residues. Trimming removed 5 bases from V and 7 bases from J, with 12 bases in between. The DNA of the CDR3 is TGTGCCAGCAGTGCACTTCCTTGGGAGCAGTACTTC. Residues: CASSALPWEQYF.

The chain carries TRBV30 and TRBJ2-5, with D tentatively TRBD2 (5 bases). CDR1 is GTSNPN, CDR2 SVGIG, per germline (reference sequence). V was shortened by 0 bases and J by 5 bases, with 10 bases between the two germline ends. The CDR3 loop spans 13 amino acids. CDR3 in DNA: TGTGCCTGGAGTGTGAGGGTGGGCGAGACCCAGTACTTC. Residues: CAWSVRVGETQYF.

The genes are TRBV6-1 and TRBJ2-2, with D possibly being TRBD2 (7 bases). The CDR3 length is 16 residues. Germline V lookup: CDR1 MNHNS, CDR2 SASEGT. Trimming removed 2 bases at V and 6 bases at J, with 16 bases between. The CDR3 coding sequence is TGTGCCAGCAGTGAACTGCCCCGAGGGGGGGCCGGGGAGCTGTTTTTT. Translating gives CASSELPRGGAGELFF.

The chain recombines TRBV30 with TRBJ2-3; TRBD2 matches at 7 bases. Germline V gene lookup returns CDR1 GTSNPN and CDR2 SVGIG (reference sequence). This CDR3 is built from 15 residues. Trimming at V came to 4 bases and at J to 2 bases, leaving 9 bases not matched to a gene. This CDR3 reads CAWNLGSGNTDTQYF. For the CDR3, the DNA is TGTGCCTGGAACCTAGGCAGCGGGAACACAGATACGCAGTATTTT.

This chain joins TRBV4-2 and TRBJ2-7; a possible D gene is TRBD1 (6 bases). The CDR3 extends over 13 amino acids. Trimming removed 4 bases at V and 7 bases at J, with 14 bases between. Germline CDR1 and CDR2: LGHNA and YNFKEQ. CDR3 in amino acids: CASSPGVLGEQYF. In nucleotides, the CDR3 is TGTGCCAGCAGCCCAGGGGTTTTGGGAGAGCAGTACTTC.

The chain combines TRBV7-9 with TRBJ1-5, with D possibly TRBD1 on 5 matching bases. The CDR3 covers 17 residues. V was trimmed by 5 bases and J by 3 bases, leaving 20 bases between them. The V gene's germline CDR1 is SEHNR and CDR2 FQNEAQ (reference sequence). DNA for the CDR3: TGTGCCAGCAGCCCCATCCGGGGGAATTATGACAATCAGCCCCAGCATTTT. Amino acid sequence: CASSPIRGNYDNQPQHF.

This chain uses TRBV5-1 with TRBJ2-3; 8 bases agree with TRBD2. Germline CDR1 is SGHRS and CDR2 is YFSETQ. The CDR3 runs 15 residues. The V segment lost 0 bases and the J segment 3 bases; nucleotides outside the gene matches: 3. CDR3 sequence reads: CASSLDGGATDTQYF. The CDR3 region has the DNA TGCGCCAGCAGCTTGGACGGGGGGGCGACAGATACGCAGTATTTT.

The rearrangement joins TRBV7-2 to TRBJ2-2; D remains ambiguous. Germline assignment: CDR1 SGHTA and CDR2 FQGNSA. The CDR3 loop spans 15 amino acids. The V end lost 7 bases, the J end lost 6 bases, and 18 bases lay between the germline ends. The CDR3 sequence is CASTTELTVPGELFF. The DNA of the CDR3 is TGTGCCAGCACAACCGAGCTCACCGTCCCCGGGGAGCTGTTTTTT.

The chain uses TRBV5-4 and TRBJ2-4; 10 nucleotides line up with TRBD2. Germline V gives CDR1 SGHNT, CDR2 YYREEE (reference sequence). This CDR3 spans 16 amino acids. Trimming at V came to 3 bases and at J to 5 bases, leaving 8 bases not matched to a gene. The CDR3 DNA reads as TGTGCCAGCAGCTCCCGGGGCGGACTAGCGGAAAACATTCAGTACTTC. It encodes CASSSRGGLAENIQYF.

This clone was detected once. CDR3 DNA sequence: TGCGCCAGCAGCTTGGCCGGGACTAGCGGGAGTAGGACGCAGTATTTT. Translating it yields CASSLAGTSGSRTQYF. V is TRBV5-1 and J is TRBJ2-3, with TRBD2 identical over 14 bases. Losses at the gene ends were 0 bases for V and 9 bases for J; bases not matched to a gene: 6. In germline, CDR1 is SGHRS, CDR2 YFSETQ. The CDR3 runs 16 residues.

This clone appeared many times. V usage is TRBV19 and J usage is TRBJ2-7, with D possibly TRBD1 on 6 matching bases. CDR1 is LNHDA and CDR2 is SQIVND in the germline V gene (reference sequence). The CDR3 consists of 14 residues. Trimming stripped 3 bases from V and 4 bases from J, with 13 bases between. The CDR3 loop is CASSMETGPYEQYF. CDR3 coding DNA: TGTGCCAGTAGTATGGAAACAGGGCCGTACGAGCAGTACTTC.

The chain employs TRBV28 and TRBJ1-1; possible D gene TRBD1, 6 bases. CDR1 and CDR2 (germline): MDHEN, SYDVKM. The CDR3 length is 15 residues. V gave up 6 bases and J gave up 1 base, with 15 bases separating them. CDR3 residues: CASRPTTGSNTEAFF. As DNA, the CDR3 is TGTGCCAGCAGACCTACGACAGGTTCGAACACTGAAGCTTTCTTT.

This clone was counted only a few times. The chain is built from TRBV27 and TRBJ2-3; 10 nucleotides line up with TRBD1. This CDR3 contains 17 residues. With 3 bases clipped from V and 3 bases from J, the junction kept 9 bases outside the gene matches. Germline values: CDR1 MNHEY, CDR2 SMNVEV (reference sequence). DNA for the CDR3: TGTGCCAGCAGTTTCCTGACAGGGGGCAGTAAGACAGATACGCAGTATTTT. Its translation is CASSFLTGGSKTDTQYF.

The chain joins TRBV9 to TRBJ1-2; 7 positions match TRBD1. Trimming removed 3 bases from V and 7 bases from J; junction bases left unmatched: 12. Germline CDR1 reads SGDLS; CDR2 reads YYNGEE. This CDR3 has 15 amino acids. The CDR3 nucleotides are TGTGCCAGCAGCGGAATGCCGGGACAGATCACTGGCTACACCTTC. Translated, it gives CASSGMPGQITGYTF.

V usage is TRBV9 and J usage is TRBJ1-1; 8 bases line up with TRBD1. Germline V gene data show CDR1 as SGDLS and CDR2 as YYNGEE. This CDR3 has 16 residues. Trimming at V came to 4 bases and at J to 4 bases, leaving 12 bases not matched to a gene. The CDR3: CASSRLGQAKGTEAFF. CDR3 coding DNA: TGTGCCAGCAGCCGTTTGGGACAGGCTAAGGGCACTGAAGCTTTCTTT.

The genes are TRBV28 and TRBJ2-5, with D tentatively TRBD1 (5 bases). The CDR3 totals 13 residues. Trimming removed 8 bases from V and 2 bases from J, with 12 bases in between. The germline CDR1 and CDR2 sequences are MDHEN and SYDVKM. The CDR3 nucleotides read TGTGCCAGCCGAAGACAGCCACAAGAGACCCAGTACTTC. It encodes CASRRQPQETQYF.

The chain is built from TRBV5-4 and TRBJ1-2, with D tentatively TRBD1 (5 bases). CDR1 is SGHNT, CDR2 YYREEE, per germline (reference sequence). V dropped 0 bases and J dropped 1 base, with 10 bases sitting between them. The CDR3 loop spans 15 amino acids. CDR3 sequence (DNA): TGTGCCAGCAGCTTGGGTCAGGGTCTTAACTATGGCTACACCTTC. This codes for CASSLGQGLNYGYTF.

V usage is TRBV6-5 and J usage is TRBJ2-7; 9 bases are shared with TRBD2. CDR3 size: 15 residues. Germline CDR1 MNHEY, CDR2 SVGAGI. V gave up 2 bases and J gave up 6 bases; unmatched junction bases: 8. The chain's CDR3 is CASSYGAGGGSEQYF. CDR3 in DNA: TGTGCCAGCAGTTACGGGGCGGGAGGGGGCTCCGAGCAGTACTTC.

CDR3 loop: CASSLTVVTSGTSEQYF. The CDR3 nucleotides are TGTGCCAGCAGCTTAACTGTGGTGACTAGCGGGACCAGCGAGCAGTACTTC. This sequence joins TRBV13 and TRBJ2-7, with 11 bases identical to TRBD2. V lost 2 bases and J lost 6; bases outside the gene matches: 12. This CDR3 spans 17 amino acids. The germline CDR1 and CDR2 sequences are PRHDT and FYEKMQ (reference sequence). Combining the CDR3 with reference TRBV13 and TRBJ2-7 gives the whole variable domain AAGVIQSPRHLIKEKRETATLKCYPIPRHDTVYWYQQGPGQDPQFLISFYEKMQSDKGSIPDRFSAQQFSDYHSELNMSSLELGDSALYFCASSLTVVTSGTSEQYFGPGTRLTVT.

This clone was observed a handful of times. The CDR3 DNA follows: TGTGCCAGCAGCTCCCGGATGTTAGGACTAGTAACGAACACCGGGGAGCTGTTTTTT. Protein sequence: CASSSRMLGLVTNTGELFF. The rearrangement links TRBV7-8 to TRBJ2-2; 7 bases match TRBD2. Germline V gives CDR1 SGHVS, CDR2 FQNEAQ. V was clipped by 4 bases and J by 0 bases; unmatched bases: 14. The CDR3 totals 19 residues.

A few counts support this clone. The chain links TRBV6-5 to TRBJ2-7, with 8 bases that match TRBD1. Germline loops: CDR1 MNHEY, CDR2 SVGAGI. The CDR3 is 14 residues long. The V and J ends lost 0 bases and 12 bases, in that order; junction bases with no gene match: 10. The CDR3 DNA follows: TGTGCCAGCAGTTACTCGACAGGGGCCAAGGGTCGGTACTTC. The encoded protein is CASSYSTGAKGRYF.

V is TRBV9 and J is TRBJ2-3; the D gene is possibly TRBD1 (6 bases). Trimming shortened V by 4 bases and J by 5 bases, and 14 bases separated the two germline ends. This CDR3 is built from 14 residues. CDR1 and CDR2 from the germline V gene are SGDLS and YYNGEE. This CDR3 reads CASSNQPGEDTQYF. The CDR3 DNA is TGTGCCAGCAGCAACCAACCAGGGGAAGATACGCAGTATTTT.

The count of this clone is one. This rearrangement joins TRBV4-3 to TRBJ2-3, with TRBD2 matching 11 bases. The germline V gene has CDR1 LGHNA and CDR2 YSLEER. V shed 4 bases and J 3 bases; nucleotides not matched to a gene: 3. This CDR3 is built from 15 residues. The CDR3: CASSRTSGSTDTQYF. In nucleotides, the CDR3 is TGCGCCAGCAGCCGTACTAGCGGGAGTACAGATACGCAGTATTTT.